This passage covers 30 T cell receptor beta chains from one sample sequenced in a study of identical twins. Each CDR3 protein gets one entry after TCRdb re-called the 5' RACE reads with MiXCR. The sample comprises 200,000 to 250,000 distinct CDR3 sequences, 7.5% of which are singletons, and under 7% rests with the top ten. Separately, the same data were catalogued under a study of yellow fever vaccine responses in identical twins.

The sample consisted of CD8+ T cells sorted from blood. These receptors were obtained from a woman between 18 and 29 years old in good health.

The rearrangement uses TRBV5-6 and TRBJ1-1; 11 nucleotides align to TRBD1. The V and J ends lost 5 bases and 3 bases, in that order; junction bases with no gene match: 9. This CDR3 contains 16 residues. CDR1 and CDR2 from the germline V gene are SGHDT and YYEEEE. CDR3 in DNA: TGTGCCAGCAGTCTGGGACAGGGGGTAGTGGACACTGAAGCTTTCTTT. Translated: CASSLGQGVVDTEAFF.

This clonotype has only a few counts. The rearrangement links TRBV7-6 to TRBJ2-7; 7 bases match TRBD1. The CDR3 has 13 amino acids. The ends lost 5 bases at V and 5 bases at J; junction bases unmatched: 6. CDR1 is SGHVS and CDR2 is FNYEAQ in the germline V gene. The chain's CDR3 is CASSPNRGDEQYF. The DNA for the CDR3 is TGTGCCAGCAGCCCCAACAGGGGCGACGAGCAGTACTTC.

There are many counts of this clonotype. The J gene is TRBJ2-3, the V gene TRBV7-9; 10 nucleotides match TRBD2. After removal of 4 bases from V and 2 bases from J, the junction contained 6 bases not matched to a gene. Germline V gives CDR1 SEHNR, CDR2 FQNEAQ (reference sequence). This CDR3 is 16 amino acids long. This CDR3 is CASSYGLAVLTDTQYF. CDR3 DNA sequence: TGTGCCAGCAGCTATGGACTAGCGGTTCTCACAGATACGCAGTATTTT.

This clonotype turned up a few times. The rearrangement links TRBV7-9 to TRBJ1-1; 10 bases map to TRBD1. V lost 5 bases to trimming and J lost 5 bases; unmatched junction nucleotides: 8. The germline V gene has CDR1 SEHNR and CDR2 FQNEAQ (reference sequence). CDR3 length: 15 residues. This CDR3 is CASSPERDRGTEAFF. The DNA for the CDR3 is TGTGCCAGCAGCCCCGAAAGGGACAGGGGTACTGAAGCTTTCTTT.

This clonotype was observed a few times. The rearrangement uses TRBV3-1 and TRBJ2-7; weak D call: TRBD2 (6 bases). Trimming left V 8 bases short and J 1 base short, with 15 bases between. The CDR3 is 14 amino acids. The germline CDR1 and CDR2 sequences are LGHDT and YNNKEL (reference sequence). In nucleotides, the CDR3 is TGTGCCAGCCTTGAGGGAGGCCGGTCCTACGAGCAGTACTTC. Protein: CASLEGGRSYEQYF.

There are a few counts of this clonotype. CDR3 DNA: TGTGCCAGCAGCTTGTACAGGAATCAGCCCCAGCATTTT. Protein product: CASSLYRNQPQHF. This chain connects TRBV5-8 to TRBJ1-5; tentative D call: TRBD1 (5 bases). CDR3 length equals 13 residues. The V gene's germline CDR1 is SGHTS and CDR2 YDEGEE. V shed 1 base and J shed 4 bases, with 6 bases lying between them.

This clonotype has a count of ten or more. The chain links TRBV19 to TRBJ2-1; no reliable D call. Germline V lookup: CDR1 LNHDA, CDR2 SQIVND (reference sequence). Trimming left V 0 bases short and J 0 bases short, with 6 bases between. The CDR3 is 15 residues long. The CDR3 spells CASSIDGRSYNEQFF. The CDR3 DNA reads as TGTGCCAGTAGTATAGACGGGCGCTCCTACAATGAGCAGTTCTTC.

This clonotype was found a few times. This sequence joins TRBV7-3 and TRBJ2-2, with 7 bases that match TRBD2. Germline V gene lookup returns CDR1 SGHTA and CDR2 FQGTGA. This CDR3 is built from 17 residues. J gave up 0 bases and V 5 bases, and 9 bases lay outside the gene matches. The DNA of the CDR3 is TGTGCCAGCAGCCAGACCCCTGGACTAGCGAACACCGGGGAGCTGTTTTTT. Translation gives CASSQTPGLANTGELFF. The entire variable domain, with the rest obtained from reference TRBV7-3 and TRBJ2-2, is as follows: GAGVSQTPSNKVTEKGKYVELRCDPISGHTALYWYRQSLGQGPEFLIYFQGTGAADDSGLPNDRFFAVRPEGSVSTLKIQRTERGDSAVYLCASSQTPGLANTGELFFGEGSRLTVL.

This clonotype was seen repeatedly, ten times or more. This chain uses TRBV5-1 with TRBJ2-1; D might be TRBD2 (6 bases). CDR3 length: 14 amino acids. CDR1 is SGHRS, CDR2 YFSETQ, per germline. Between the trimmed V and J ends, which lost 3 bases and 2 bases, there was a span of 9 bases. CDR3 DNA: TGCGCCAGCAGCTATACTAGCCCCTACAATGAGCAGTTCTTC. Protein: CASSYTSPYNEQFF.

Within the sample, this clonotype is medium-sized. The chain links TRBV27 to TRBJ1-4, with D possibly being TRBD1 (5 bases). This CDR3 comprises 14 residues. Germline CDR1 and CDR2: MNHEY and SMNVEV (reference sequence). With 7 bases removed from V and 7 bases from J, the gap between germline ends came to 16 bases. The CDR3 DNA is TGTGCCAGCAACCAGGGTCGACGTGGTGAAAAACTGTTTTTT. It translates to CASNQGRRGEKLFF.

This clonotype was detected many times. One end of the junction is discordant with germline, which a read error may explain. The CDR3 DNA is TGTGCCATCAGTATCGTTAGCGGGGGAAGTGATACGCAGTATTTT. This encodes CAISIVSGGSDTQYF. The chain employs TRBV2 and TRBJ2-3; 9 positions match TRBD2. From germline, CDR1 is SNHLY and CDR2 FYNNEI. The CDR3 is made up of 15 amino acids. Supplemented by reference TRBV2 and TRBJ2-3, the full variable domain reads EPEVTQTPSHQVTQMGQEVILRCVPISNHLYFYWYRQILGQKVEFLVSFYNNEISEKSEIFDDQFSVERPDGSNFTLKIRSTKLEDSAMYFCAISIVSGGSDTQYFGPGTRLTVL.

V and J are TRBV7-6 and TRBJ2-1; either TRBD1 or TRBD2 may fit D (6 bases each). Germline V gene data show CDR1 as SGHVS and CDR2 as FNYEAQ. The CDR3 has 18 amino acids. V shed 2 bases and J shed 8 bases, with 25 bases lying between them. The CDR3 DNA is TGTGCCAGCAGCTTACCCGAGGTGGGGGGCCGGCAATCGGATGAGCAGTTCTTC. Translated, it gives CASSLPEVGGRQSDEQFF.

This clonotype was detected only a few times. The chain is built from TRBV2 and TRBJ2-2, with D tentatively TRBD2 (7 bases). The ends were cut back, 6 bases at V and 7 bases at J, with 21 bases in the middle. This CDR3 contains 16 residues. Per the germline V gene, CDR1 is SNHLY and CDR2 is FYNNEI. The CDR3 bases are TGTGCCAGCAGCGACCCTTCGGGAGGCAGGGGCGGGGAGCTGTTTTTT. Protein product: CASSDPSGGRGGELFF.

This chain links TRBV6-1 with TRBJ1-3; D possibly corresponds to TRBD1 (6 bases). The CDR3 is made up of 16 amino acids. Germline V gene sequence: CDR1 MNHNS, CDR2 SASEGT. With 4 bases removed from V and 4 bases from J, the gap between germline ends came to 17 bases. In nucleotides, the CDR3 is TGTGCCAGCAGTGGATGGACAGTGCCTTCGGGAAACACCATATATTTT. This codes for CASSGWTVPSGNTIYF.

This clonotype appeared a few times. The chain joins TRBV24-1 to TRBJ2-3; D unclear. The CDR3 totals 16 residues. Germline V gene data show CDR1 as KGHDR and CDR2 as SFDVKD. Trimming took 3 bases from V and 0 from J, leaving 12 bases between them. CDR3 sequence (DNA): TGTGCCACCAGTGATCACCGGACGCCTAGCACAGATACGCAGTATTTT. Translation gives CATSDHRTPSTDTQYF.

This clonotype has a handful of counts. For the CDR3, the DNA is TGCGCCAGCAGCATCGGGACCGCGAGCTCCTACAATGAGCAGTTCTTC. The encoded protein is CASSIGTASSYNEQFF. V usage is TRBV5-1 and J usage is TRBJ2-1; D could derive from TRBD1 or TRBD2 (5 bases each). V lost 4 bases, J lost 0 bases, and 14 bases lay in between. Looked up from germline, CDR1 is SGHRS and CDR2 is YFSETQ. The CDR3 is 16 amino acids.

The chain combines TRBV11-1 with TRBJ2-2; TRBD2 agrees at 12 bases. Unmatched junction bases numbered 14, after V lost 5 bases and J lost 7 bases. Germline CDR1 is SGHAT and CDR2 is FQDESV (reference sequence). The CDR3 contains 18 residues. The CDR3 DNA follows: TGTGCCAGCAGCCGACGGGTCACGACTAGCGGGAGTCGCGGGGAGCTGTTTTTT. Encoded protein: CASSRRVTTSGSRGELFF. Full variable domain (rest looked up from reference TRBV11-1 and TRBJ2-2): EAEVAQSPRYKITEKSQAVAFWCDPISGHATLYWYRQILGQGPELLVQFQDESVVDDSQLPKDRFSAERLKGVDSTLKIQPAELGDSAMYLCASSRRVTTSGSRGELFFGEGSRLTVL.

Comments on this clonotype: This may stem from a read error, because a much larger clone lies one nucleotide away. This chain uses TRBV5-1 with TRBJ2-5; 11 nucleotides line up with TRBD2. The CDR3 extends over 16 amino acids. CDR1 SGHRS and CDR2 YFSETQ come from the germline V gene. The ends lost 7 bases at V and 2 bases at J; junction bases unmatched: 10. The CDR3 DNA follows: TGCGCCAGCGGAGACGCGACTAGCGGGGTTCAAGAGACCCAGTACTTC. Amino acid sequence: CASGDATSGVQETQYF. Using reference TRBV5-1 and TRBJ2-5 for the parts outside the CDR3, the full variable domain is KAGVTQTPRYLIKTRGQQVTLSCSPISGHRSVSWYQQTPGQGLQFLFEYFSETQRNKGNFPGRFSGRQFSNSRSEMNVSTLELGDSALYLCASGDATSGVQETQYFGPGTRLLVL.

This clonotype was counted at least ten times. The J gene is TRBJ1-3, the V gene TRBV7-2; weak D call: TRBD1 (6 bases). Per germline, CDR1 SGHTA and CDR2 FQGNSA. V was shortened by 4 bases and J by 0 bases, with 13 bases between the two germline ends. This CDR3 is built from 16 residues. DNA for the CDR3: TGTGCCAGCAGCTCCAGGGGAGGTAGCTCTGGAAACACCATATATTTT. It encodes CASSSRGGSSGNTIYF.

V gene TRBV27 combines with J gene TRBJ2-1; possible D gene TRBD1, 5 bases. The CDR3 spans 17 residues. The germline V gene has CDR1 MNHEY and CDR2 SMNVEV (reference sequence). V lost 1 base and J lost 4, with 17 bases in between. CDR3: CASSLFGWQGRYNEQFF. For the CDR3, the DNA is TGTGCCAGCAGTTTATTCGGCTGGCAGGGCCGGTACAATGAGCAGTTCTTC.

The chain links TRBV10-3 to TRBJ2-2; D uncertain. V lost 7 bases, J lost 0 bases, and 6 bases lay in between. The V gene's germline CDR1 is ENHRY and CDR2 SYGVKD. The CDR3 runs 13 residues. CDR3: CAIKGPNTGELFF. For the CDR3, the DNA is TGTGCCATCAAGGGCCCGAACACCGGGGAGCTGTTTTTT.

This clonotype showed up many times. The V call is TRBV20-1, the J call TRBJ2-1; no firm D call. The V end lost 6 bases, the J end lost 0 bases, and 9 bases lay between the germline ends. CDR1 is DFQATT, CDR2 SNEGSKA, per germline (reference sequence). This CDR3 spans 13 amino acids. The CDR3: CSALGSSYNEQFF. In DNA, the CDR3 is TGCAGTGCCCTTGGTAGCTCCTACAATGAGCAGTTCTTC.

This clonotype was seen at least ten times. The rearrangement links TRBV5-1 to TRBJ2-3; D is unresolved. The CDR3 is 14 amino acids. CDR1 is SGHRS and CDR2 is YFSETQ in the germline V gene. Trimming removed 3 bases at V and 2 bases at J, with 10 bases between. The CDR3: CASSSRSYTDTQYF. CDR3 bases: TGCGCCAGCAGCTCTAGATCCTACACAGATACGCAGTATTTT.

This clonotype was observed a handful of times. This chain joins TRBV27 and TRBJ2-7; 7 positions match TRBD2. This CDR3 has 16 amino acids. CDR1 MNHEY and CDR2 SMNVEV come from the germline V gene (reference sequence). Trimming took 6 bases from V and 2 from J; bases not matched to a gene: 13. The CDR3 DNA is TGTGCCAGCAGCCCTCCCCGGCTAGCGGAACCCTACGAGCAGTACTTC. The encoded protein is CASSPPRLAEPYEQYF.

The chain carries TRBV28 and TRBJ2-3; D is possibly TRBD1 (5 bases). Germline V gives CDR1 MDHEN, CDR2 SYDVKM. Between the trimmed V and J ends, which lost 3 bases and 0 bases, there was a span of 10 bases. This CDR3 has 15 residues. The CDR3 nucleotides read TGTGCCAGCAGTTTGACGACAGCCAGCACAGATACGCAGTATTTT. Its protein product is CASSLTTASTDTQYF.

This clonotype came up many times. The chain is built from TRBV29-1 and TRBJ2-2, with 10 bases identical to TRBD2. The CDR3 length is 15 residues. The V segment lost 4 bases and the J segment 7 bases; nucleotides outside the gene matches: 9. Germline CDR1 reads SQVTM; CDR2 reads ANQGSEA. The CDR3 region has the DNA TGCAGCGTTGCACCAGCGGGAGGGCCCAGCGGGGAGCTGTTTTTT. It codes for CSVAPAGGPSGELFF.

This rearrangement joins TRBV15 to TRBJ1-5, with TRBD1 identical over 9 bases. The CDR3 extends over 14 amino acids. The germline V gene encodes CDR1 LNHNV and CDR2 YYDKDF (reference sequence). The V segment lost 3 bases and the J segment 5 bases; nucleotides outside the gene matches: 2. The chain's CDR3 is CATSRWTGDQPQHF. The CDR3 DNA reads TGTGCCACCAGCAGGTGGACAGGGGATCAGCCCCAGCATTTT.

This clonotype was counted between two and nine times. The V call is TRBV28, the J call TRBJ2-7; 13 nucleotides align to TRBD2. Trimming took 5 bases from V and 6 from J; bases not matched to a gene: 4. This CDR3 spans 14 amino acids. From germline, CDR1 is MDHEN and CDR2 SYDVKM. The DNA of the CDR3 is TGTGCCAGCAGTCCCGGACTAGCGGGAGTCGAGCAGTACTTC. Amino acids: CASSPGLAGVEQYF. The full variable domain, completed using reference TRBV28 and TRBJ2-7, is DVKVTQSSRYLVKRTGEKVFLECVQDMDHENMFWYRQDPGLGLRLIYFSYDVKMKEKGDIPEGYSVSREKKERFSLILESASTNQTSMYLCASSPGLAGVEQYFGPGTRLTVT.

The rearrangement joins TRBV9 to TRBJ2-1, with TRBD1 matching 7 bases. The CDR3 is made up of 16 amino acids. CDR1 is SGDLS and CDR2 is YYNGEE in the germline V gene. With 1 base clipped from V and 0 bases from J, the junction kept 4 bases outside the gene matches. The CDR3 DNA follows: TGTGCCAGCAGCGTAAGGGGGCCTGGCTCCTACAATGAGCAGTTCTTC. As protein: CASSVRGPGSYNEQFF.

The J gene is TRBJ2-7, the V gene TRBV25-1; D is unclear. The CDR3 extends over 12 amino acids. V was shortened by 0 bases and J by 5 bases, with 5 bases between the two germline ends. CDR1 and CDR2 from the germline V gene are MGHDK and SYGVNS. The chain's CDR3 is CASSEYGNEQYF. DNA for the CDR3: TGTGCCAGCAGTGAATATGGGAACGAGCAGTACTTC.